The 14 T cell receptor beta chains presented below share a single source sample, sequenced in a study of blood T cell repertoires in COVID-19. Sequenced by immunoSEQ multiplex PCR; TCRdb stores in-frame clones only, minus some. The repertoire has approximately 60,000 clones, 76% of them found once; the top ten carry around 50%. The material sequenced was peripheral blood. Receptors originate from a woman older than 75 with acute or convalescent COVID-19.

The table lists this clone with a count of one. This chain connects TRBV6-5 to TRBJ1-4; weak D call: TRBD1 (6 bases). This CDR3 spans 14 amino acids. Trimming cost V 7 bases and J 4 bases, with 13 bases left between them. Per germline, CDR1 MNHEY and CDR2 SVGAGI. For the CDR3, the DNA is TGTGCCAGCATCACAGGGAGAGGTAATGAAAAACTGTTTTTT. It codes for CASITGRGNEKLFF.

The sample holds a few counts of this clone. The rearrangement uses TRBV3-1 (or the pseudogene TRBV3-2) and TRBJ1-6; tentatively, D is TRBD1 (6 bases). V shed 2 bases and J shed 7 bases, with 9 bases lying between them. The germline V gene encodes CDR1 LGHDT and CDR2 YNNKEL (reference sequence). The length of the CDR3 is 14 residues. The CDR3 coding sequence is TGTGCCAGCAGCCAAAGGACAGAGAATTCACCCCTCCACTTT. Amino acid sequence: CASSQRTENSPLHF.

The chain carries TRBV5-6 and TRBJ1-1, with no clear D. The germline CDR1 and CDR2 sequences are SGHDT and YYEEEE. With 3 bases removed from V and 3 bases from J, the gap between germline ends came to 9 bases. The CDR3 is 13 residues long. Written as DNA, the CDR3 is TGTGCCAGCAGCTCGACTGGGTACACTGAAGCTTTCTTT. This sequence encodes CASSSTGYTEAFF. Using reference TRBV5-6 and TRBJ1-1 for the parts outside the CDR3, the full variable domain is DAGVTQSPTHLIKTRGQQVTLRCSPKSGHDTVSWYQQALGQGPQFIFQYYEEEERQRGNFPDRFSGHQFPNYSSELNVNALLLGDSALYLCASSSTGYTEAFFGQGTRLTVV.

This clone came up once. The chain combines TRBV7-2 with TRBJ2-7; 11 bases match TRBD2. Looked up from germline, CDR1 is SGHTA and CDR2 is FQGNSA. The CDR3 runs to 16 residues. Losses at the gene ends were 4 bases for V and 3 bases for J; bases not matched to a gene: 8. CDR3 bases: TGTGCCAGCAGCTCCCATAGCGGGAGGGTTCTCTACGAGCAGTACTTC. Translation: CASSSHSGRVLYEQYF. Together with reference TRBV7-2 and TRBJ2-7, the CDR3 gives the full variable domain: GAGVSQSPSNKVTEKGKDVELRCDPISGHTALYWYRQSLGQGLEFLIYFQGNSAPDKSGLPSDRFSAERTGGSVSTLTIQRTQQEDSAVYLCASSSHSGRVLYEQYFGPGTRLTVT.

The V gene is TRBV9, the J gene TRBJ1-1, with D possibly matching TRBD1 (5 bases). This CDR3 contains 15 residues. Trimming cost V 4 bases and J 5 bases, with 18 bases left between them. Looked up from germline, CDR1 is SGDLS and CDR2 is YYNGEE. This chain's CDR3 is CASSPGGRRRTEAFF. DNA of the CDR3: TGTGCCAGCAGCCCGGGGGGACGCAGGCGGACTGAAGCTTTCTTT. The full variable domain, completed using reference TRBV9 and TRBJ1-1, is DSGVTQTPKHLITATGQRVTLRCSPRSGDLSVYWYQQSLDQGLQFLIQYYNGEERAKGNILERFSAQQFPDLHSELNLSSLELGDSALYFCASSPGGRRRTEAFFGQGTRLTVV.

There are a few counts of this clone. The rearrangement joins TRBV18 to TRBJ2-1; 14 nucleotides match TRBD2. The V gene's germline CDR1 is KGHSH and CDR2 LQKENI. After removal of 8 bases from V and 3 bases from J, the junction contained 3 bases not matched to a gene. CDR3 size: 15 residues. This chain's CDR3 is CASQGLAGDYNEQFF. In DNA, the CDR3 is TGTGCCAGCCAGGGACTAGCGGGGGACTACAATGAGCAGTTCTTC.

The chain is built from TRBV11-3 and TRBJ1-2; unclear D gene. Per the germline V gene, CDR1 is SGHNT and CDR2 is YENEEA. The CDR3 sequence is 13 residues long. The V end was cut by 3 bases, the J end by 7 bases, with 12 bases between. Written as DNA, the CDR3 is TGTGCCAGCAGCTTGTCACCGAGAAGTGGCTACACCTTC. Its translation is CASSLSPRSGYTF.

This clone was recorded once. This chain connects TRBV10-3 to TRBJ1-5; 7 bases agree with TRBD1. This CDR3 comprises 16 residues. CDR1 is ENHRY, CDR2 SYGVKD, per germline. The V gene end was trimmed by 0 bases and the J gene end by 6 bases; junction bases not matched to a gene: 8. Here the CDR3 DNA reads TGTGCCATCAGTGAGTCGAAGGGACAGATAGGTCAGCCCCAGCATTTT. It is translated as CAISESKGQIGQPQHF.

Only a few counts were recorded for this clone. The chain uses TRBV7-8 and TRBJ2-7; TRBD2 agrees at 8 bases. The germline CDR1 and CDR2 sequences are SGHVS and FQNEAQ. V lost 7 bases and J lost 0; bases outside the gene matches: 5. This CDR3 has 14 residues. The DNA for the CDR3 is TGTGCCAGCATGGCGACTAGCGCCTCCTACGAGCAGTACTTC. Translation: CASMATSASYEQYF.

The chain couples TRBV5-1 to TRBJ2-2, with 7 positions matching TRBD1. Germline V gives CDR1 SGHRS, CDR2 YFSETQ. The CDR3 has 15 residues. V lost 4 bases and J lost 4; bases outside the gene matches: 7. The CDR3 coding sequence is TGCGCCAGCAGCGACCCCCGACAGGGCACCGGGGAGCTGTTTTTT. Protein product: CASSDPRQGTGELFF.

This rearrangement joins TRBV2 to TRBJ1-5, with 8 bases identical to TRBD1. Germline trimming cut 5 bases from V and 2 bases from J; bases unmatched to any gene: 8. Looked up from germline, CDR1 is SNHLY and CDR2 is FYNNEI. The length of the CDR3 is 16 residues. The CDR3 region has the DNA TGTGCCAGCAGTAAACAGGGGGGGCAGGGCAATCAGCCCCAGCATTTT. Residues: CASSKQGGQGNQPQHF.

The genes are TRBV12-5 and TRBJ1-5; 7 nucleotides line up with TRBD1. J was trimmed by 9 bases and V by 2 bases; bases with no gene match: 7. This CDR3 has 14 amino acids. CDR1 and CDR2 (germline): LGHNT, FRNRAP. The CDR3 region has the DNA TGTGCTAGTGGTTTGAACCAGGGGGATGTGCCCCAGCATTTT. Encoded protein: CASGLNQGDVPQHF.

The chain carries TRBV4-1 and TRBJ2-3; 11 bases agree with TRBD2. Trimming cost V 0 bases and J 4 bases; bases outside gene matches: 6. The CDR3 runs to 17 residues. CDR1 and CDR2 (germline): MGHRA, YSYEKL. The CDR3 nucleotides are TGCGCCAGCAGCCAAGATGGGTCTAGCGGGAGGCCAGATACGCAGTATTTT. It encodes CASSQDGSSGRPDTQYF.

V gene TRBV5-1 combines with J gene TRBJ1-3, with 7 nucleotides matching TRBD1. The germline CDR1 and CDR2 sequences are SGHRS and YFSETQ. CDR3 length: 16 amino acids. V was pared by 3 bases and J by 2 bases, with 8 bases of the junction left unmatched. CDR3: CASSSISGTAGNTIYF. CDR3 nucleotide sequence: TGCGCCAGCAGCTCAATTTCCGGGACAGCTGGAAACACCATATATTTT.